This is a list of T cell receptor beta chains from one sample in a study of T cell responses to AZD1222 COVID-19 vaccine. The data were produced by immunoSEQ multiplex PCR, yet TCRdb's version contains in-frame clones alone and is incomplete. The repertoire holds almost 70,000 clones, with approximately 87% as singletons. Source: peripheral blood, taken 28 days after the second AZD1222 dose. The receptors here all came from an adult who received the AZD1222 COVID-19 vaccine. Both conserved end residues are part of each CDR3. The order of the fields is clone size, J gene, V gene, CDR3 protein. Only part of the rows carry a size: once, few, many, or a class if the clone is expanded.

clone_size: -; j_call: TRBJ2-7; v_call: TRBV18; cdr3_aa: CASSSSRDSYEGQYF
clone_size: -; j_call: TRBJ1-2; v_call: TRBV18; cdr3_aa: CASSPDRQTNYGYTF
clone_size: -; j_call: TRBJ2-2; v_call: TRBV25-1; cdr3_aa: CASSAVSPGELFF
clone_size: -; j_call: TRBJ2-3; v_call: TRBV29-1; cdr3_aa: CSVPRDSLTDTQYF
clone_size: -; j_call: TRBJ2-5; v_call: TRBV2; cdr3_aa: CASRWASGETQYF
clone_size: -; j_call: TRBJ1-5; v_call: TRBV30; cdr3_aa: CAWSGQGASQPQHF
clone_size: once; j_call: TRBJ2-1; v_call: TRBV4-1; cdr3_aa: CASSYSGSSYNEQFF
clone_size: -; j_call: TRBJ1-1; v_call: TRBV3-1/TRBV3-2; cdr3_aa: CASSMRGNTEAFF
clone_size: -; j_call: TRBJ2-7; v_call: TRBV5-1; cdr3_aa: CASSLNGNYEQYF
clone_size: -; j_call: TRBJ2-2; v_call: TRBV7-9; cdr3_aa: CASNVDSTGELFF
clone_size: once; j_call: TRBJ2-7; v_call: TRBV5-1; cdr3_aa: CASSLGPINTYEQYF
clone_size: -; j_call: TRBJ1-2; v_call: TRBV25-1; cdr3_aa: CASSLGTGGGTWYGYTF
clone_size: -; j_call: TRBJ1-2; v_call: TRBV6-5; cdr3_aa: CASRDRAHGYTF
clone_size: -; j_call: TRBJ2-5; v_call: TRBV6-6; cdr3_aa: CASSLQGQETQYF
clone_size: -; j_call: TRBJ2-3; v_call: TRBV6-4; cdr3_aa: CASSDGTGTDTQYF
clone_size: -; j_call: TRBJ1-1; v_call: TRBV12-5; cdr3_aa: CASGLIGGRTEAFF
clone_size: -; j_call: TRBJ2-7; v_call: TRBV7-2; cdr3_aa: CASSPTAPGYEQYF
clone_size: -; j_call: TRBJ1-4; v_call: TRBV7-8; cdr3_aa: CASSPPGRLGEKLFF
clone_size: -; j_call: TRBJ1-1; v_call: TRBV5-5; cdr3_aa: CASSLAPGYRNTEAFF
clone_size: -; j_call: TRBJ2-7; v_call: TRBV2; cdr3_aa: CASRRTPGFSSYEQYF
clone_size: -; j_call: TRBJ2-7; v_call: TRBV10-3; cdr3_aa: CAISESQVVRYEQYF
clone_size: -; j_call: TRBJ2-7; v_call: TRBV15; cdr3_aa: CATSSTTGAEQYF
clone_size: -; j_call: TRBJ2-2; v_call: TRBV18; cdr3_aa: CASSPLRQPNTGELFF
clone_size: -; j_call: TRBJ1-1; v_call: TRBV5-1; cdr3_aa: CASSYRGQNTEAFF
clone_size: -; j_call: TRBJ2-7; v_call: TRBV6-5; cdr3_aa: CASSTPRGHGEQYF
clone_size: -; j_call: TRBJ1-6; v_call: TRBV25-1; cdr3_aa: CASSGDRGYNSPLHF
clone_size: -; j_call: TRBJ1-2; v_call: TRBV6-5; cdr3_aa: CASGTGIPIYGYTF
clone_size: -; j_call: TRBJ2-1; v_call: TRBV7-2; cdr3_aa: CASSLDYNNEQFF
clone_size: -; j_call: TRBJ1-2; v_call: TRBV7-8; cdr3_aa: CASSVGPGGTNYGYTF
clone_size: -; j_call: TRBJ1-2; v_call: TRBV3-1/TRBV3-2; cdr3_aa: CASSQGGGTAYYGYTF
clone_size: -; j_call: TRBJ1-2; v_call: TRBV3-1/TRBV3-2; cdr3_aa: CASSQGGDRGYTF
clone_size: -; j_call: TRBJ2-7; v_call: TRBV11-2; cdr3_aa: CASSLDTGTGGHEQYF
clone_size: -; j_call: TRBJ1-5; v_call: TRBV27; cdr3_aa: CASSIQHF
clone_size: -; j_call: TRBJ1-5; v_call: TRBV21-1; cdr3_aa: CASRLPGVFLSATSQHF
clone_size: -; j_call: TRBJ2-3; v_call: TRBV29-1; cdr3_aa: CSVELADTQYF
clone_size: -; j_call: TRBJ1-1; v_call: TRBV25-1; cdr3_aa: CASSPNTEAFF
clone_size: -; j_call: TRBJ2-7; v_call: TRBV9; cdr3_aa: CASSVAPGRESEQYF
clone_size: -; j_call: TRBJ2-2; v_call: TRBV7-2; cdr3_aa: CAIFSGRAGELFF
clone_size: many; j_call: TRBJ2-7; v_call: TRBV6-5; cdr3_aa: CASGGFPGAYEQYF
clone_size: few; j_call: TRBJ1-6; v_call: TRBV19; cdr3_aa: CASTPSRAWGSPLHF
clone_size: once; j_call: TRBJ1-2; v_call: TRBV12-5; cdr3_aa: CASGLDRDSRHNYGYTF
clone_size: -; j_call: TRBJ2-7; v_call: TRBV18; cdr3_aa: CASSVGESYEQYF
clone_size: -; j_call: TRBJ2-7; v_call: TRBV7-6; cdr3_aa: CASSLVERLAGGPLYEQYF
clone_size: -; j_call: TRBJ1-4; v_call: TRBV6-5; cdr3_aa: CATQEPQGHRKLFF
clone_size: once; j_call: TRBJ2-3; v_call: TRBV10-3; cdr3_aa: CAIRPEEGTGKAVF
clone_size: -; j_call: TRBJ1-4; v_call: TRBV6-5; cdr3_aa: CASTWDGSYEKLFF
clone_size: -; j_call: TRBJ2-1; v_call: TRBV3-1/TRBV3-2; cdr3_aa: CASSPWGGVGNNEQFF
clone_size: -; j_call: TRBJ1-2; v_call: TRBV18; cdr3_aa: CASSPEARSYGYTF
clone_size: -; j_call: TRBJ1-6; v_call: TRBV5-1; cdr3_aa: CASSLAGQSTPLHF
clone_size: -; j_call: TRBJ2-7; v_call: TRBV3-1/TRBV3-2; cdr3_aa: CASSLRSPSYEQYF
clone_size: once; j_call: TRBJ2-3; v_call: TRBV6-1; cdr3_aa: CASSDRGGRGLDTQYF
clone_size: -; j_call: TRBJ1-2; v_call: TRBV5-1; cdr3_aa: CASSLGTSQAGSGYTF
clone_size: -; j_call: TRBJ1-5; v_call: TRBV6-1; cdr3_aa: CASSGVGATLNHQPQHF
clone_size: -; j_call: TRBJ1-1; v_call: TRBV29-1; cdr3_aa: CSVLQFMNTEAFF
clone_size: -; j_call: TRBJ2-2; v_call: TRBV6-5; cdr3_aa: CASSKSGGSGGELFF
clone_size: once; j_call: TRBJ1-2; v_call: TRBV5-4; cdr3_aa: CASSSIPWGGYTF
clone_size: few; j_call: TRBJ2-6; v_call: TRBV19; cdr3_aa: CASSINRGASGANVLTF